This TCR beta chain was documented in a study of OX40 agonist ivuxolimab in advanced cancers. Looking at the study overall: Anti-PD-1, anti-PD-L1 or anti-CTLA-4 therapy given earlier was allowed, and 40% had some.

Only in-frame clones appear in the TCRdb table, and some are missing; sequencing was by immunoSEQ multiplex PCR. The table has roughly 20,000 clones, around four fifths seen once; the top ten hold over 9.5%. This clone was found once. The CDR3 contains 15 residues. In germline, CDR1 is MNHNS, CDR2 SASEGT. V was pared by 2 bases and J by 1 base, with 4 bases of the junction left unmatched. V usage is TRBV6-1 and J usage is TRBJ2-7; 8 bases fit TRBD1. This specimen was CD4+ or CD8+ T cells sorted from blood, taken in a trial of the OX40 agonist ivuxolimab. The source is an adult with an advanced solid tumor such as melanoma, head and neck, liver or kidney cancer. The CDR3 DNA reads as TGTGCCAGCAGTGAACGGCGACAGGGGTCCTACGAGCAGTACTTC. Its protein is CASSERRQGSYEQYF.